Listed below are T cell receptor beta chains from one sample, sequenced in a study of cytomegalovirus exposure and HLA in healthy donors. Sequencing used immunoSEQ multiplex PCR; TCRdb keeps in-frame clones, though not all of them. Among about 200,000 clones listed, 70% to 80% were seen once. The sample comprised PBMCs. The receptors were gathered from a woman aged 30 to 39 in good health and CMV-seronegative. The CDR3 runs from the conserved cysteine through the conserved F or W. A D gene is named only where the DNA matches it firmly. For some rows the clone size is stated as once, few or many, or as a class when expanded; others skip it.

d_call j_call v_call clone_size cdr3_aa cdr3_nt
TRBD1 TRBJ1-2 TRBV9 few CASSVVTGTNYGYTF TGTGCCAGCAGCGTAGTGACAGGGACTAACTATGGCTACACCTTC
TRBD2 TRBJ2-1 TRBV6-4 - CASSVVSGSYNEQFF TGTGCCAGCAGTGTTGTCAGCGGGAGTTACAATGAGCAGTTCTTC
TRBD2 TRBJ2-5 TRBV5-1 once CASSLDLGGQETQYF TGCGCCAGCAGCTTGGATTTGGGGGGGCAAGAGACCCAGTACTTC
- TRBJ1-5 TRBV23-1 - CASRGQINQPQHF TGCGCCAGCAGGGGGCAGATAAATCAGCCCCAGCATTTT
TRBD1 TRBJ2-7 TRBV19 - CASSSGTGVYEQYF TGTGCCAGTAGCTCCGGGACAGGGGTCTACGAGCAGTACTTC
- TRBJ2-7 TRBV6-1 - CASSEALGALYEQYF TGTGCCAGCAGTGAAGCGCTGGGGGCCCTCTACGAGCAGTACTTC
- TRBJ2-7 TRBV10-3 - CAISELQAAYEQYF TGTGCCATCAGTGAACTTCAGGCCGCCTACGAGCAGTACTTC
TRBD2 TRBJ2-1 TRBV18 - CASSPRAGGSYNEQFF TGTGCCAGCTCACCGCGAGCGGGGGGATCCTACAATGAGCAGTTCTTC
TRBD1 TRBJ2-1 TRBV5-1 few CASSSDRGYNEQFF TGCGCCAGCAGCTCGGACAGGGGTTATAATGAGCAGTTCTTC
- TRBJ1-4 TRBV28 few CASLTGGSSEKLFF TGTGCCAGCCTGACGGGGGGTTCCAGTGAAAAACTGTTTTTT
- TRBJ2-5 TRBV6-6 - CASSRGPSAETQYF TGTGCCAGCAGCCGAGGACCTAGCGCAGAGACCCAGTACTTC
TRBD2 TRBJ2-3 TRBV4-2 - CASSPLGLAGGSTDTQYF TGTGCCAGCAGCCCCCTGGGACTAGCGGGGGGGTCCACAGATACGCAGTATTTT
TRBD2 TRBJ2-2 TRBV9 - CASSGSGGASTGELFF TGTGCCAGCAGCGGTAGCGGGGGGGCAAGCACCGGGGAGCTGTTTTTT
TRBD2 TRBJ2-2 TRBV5-1 - CASSFGLADTGELFF TGCGCCAGCAGCTTCGGACTAGCGGACACCGGGGAGCTGTTTTTT
TRBD1 TRBJ2-5 TRBV5-6 - CASSPSTGLEETQYF TGTGCCAGCAGCCCGTCGACAGGGTTGGAAGAGACCCAGTACTTC
- TRBJ2-7 TRBV7-9 - CASSLASGSGLYEQYF TGTGCCAGCAGCTTAGCCTCGGGTAGCGGTCTCTACGAGCAGTACTTC
- TRBJ2-5 TRBV27 - CASSALQGPWTQYF TGTGCCAGCAGTGCACTACAGGGACCGTGGACCCAGTACTTC
- TRBJ2-2 TRBV4-2 few CASSQVIGNTGELFF TGTGCCAGCAGCCAAGTCATCGGGAACACCGGGGAGCTGTTTTTT
- TRBJ2-6 TRBV27 - CASSWEGETGANVLTF TGTGCCAGCAGCTGGGAGGGGGAAACTGGGGCCAACGTCCTGACTTTC
- TRBJ2-3 TRBV7-2 - CASSVSRVGTDTQYF TGTGCCAGCAGCGTAAGCAGGGTTGGAACAGATACGCAGTATTTT
- TRBJ1-3 TRBV30 - CAWSVGTMGLAGNTIYF TGTGCCTGGAGTGTAGGGACTATGGGGCTGGCTGGAAACACCATATATTTT
TRBD2 TRBJ2-7 TRBV2 - CASAGYSLAGGWRYEQYF TGTGCCAGCGCCGGCTATTCGCTTGCGGGGGGGTGGAGGTACGAGCAGTACTTC
- TRBJ1-1 TRBV4-1 few CASSPGGGALNTEAFF TGCGCCAGCAGCCCCGGAGGGGGGGCACTGAACACTGAAGCTTTCTTT
- TRBJ1-2 TRBV19 - CASSIGIGGDGYTF TGTGCCAGTAGTATAGGGATCGGTGGAGATGGCTACACCTTC
TRBD1 TRBJ2-1 TRBV29-1 - CSVKPTGSSYNEQFF TGCAGCGTGAAACCGACAGGGAGCTCCTACAATGAGCAGTTCTTC
TRBD1 TRBJ1-1 TRBV5-1 - CASSLPRGENTEAFF TGCGCCAGCAGCTTGCCCAGGGGGGAGAACACTGAAGCTTTCTTT
TRBD2 TRBJ2-1 TRBV5-1 once CASSLGRGSSYNEQFF TGCGCCAGCAGCTTGGGGCGGGGGAGTTCCTACAATGAGCAGTTCTTC
TRBD1 TRBJ2-7 TRBV27 - CASSLGPGQGLHEQYF TGTGCCAGCAGTTTAGGTCCGGGACAGGGGTTACACGAGCAGTACTTC
TRBD2 TRBJ2-3 TRBV18 once CASSPEEGLAGGTTHTDTQYF TGTGCCAGCTCACCAGAAGAGGGGCTAGCGGGTGGAACTACACACACAGATACGCAGTATTTT
- TRBJ2-7 TRBV18 - CASSIRGSYEQYF TGTGCCAGCTCTATCAGGGGCTCCTACGAGCAGTACTTC
TRBD2 TRBJ2-1 TRBV5-1 few CASSSKSGGIGNEQFF TGCGCCAGCAGCTCTAAAAGCGGGGGGATCGGGAATGAGCAGTTCTTC
- TRBJ2-3 TRBV5-4 - CASSFNQQYTDTQYF TGTGCCAGCAGCTTTAATCAACAGTATACAGATACGCAGTATTTT
- TRBJ2-1 TRBV29-1 once CSVDGDPLYNEQFF TGCAGCGTGGATGGAGACCCCCTCTACAATGAGCAGTTCTTC
- TRBJ2-7 TRBV12-2 - CASRPHEGAYEQYF TGTGCAAGTCGCCCCCATGAGGGGGCCTACGAGCAGTACTTC
- TRBJ2-6 TRBV5-6 - CASSDSTLFSGANVLTF TGTGCCAGCTCCGACAGCACCCTTTTCTCTGGGGCCAACGTCCTGACTTTC
- TRBJ2-1 TRBV7-6 - CASSPYRYYNEQFF TGTGCCAGCAGCCCCTACCGCTACTACAATGAGCAGTTCTTC
- TRBJ2-2 TRBV5-1 - CASSYSGELFF TGCGCCAGCAGTTACTCCGGGGAGCTGTTTTTT
- TRBJ2-1 TRBV6-4 - CASSTAPGDYNEQFF TGTGCCAGCAGCACCGCCCCAGGGGACTACAATGAGCAGTTCTTC
- TRBJ1-5 TRBV27 - CASSLSWSLSNQPQHF TGTGCCAGCAGTTTGAGTTGGTCCCTTAGCAATCAGCCCCAGCATTTT
- TRBJ1-3 TRBV28 once CASRVTGNTIYF TGTGCCTCCCGGGTGACGGGAAACACCATATATTTT
TRBD2 TRBJ2-7 TRBV27 once CASSPSGSGYEQYF TGTGCCAGCAGTCCTAGCGGGAGTGGCTACGAGCAGTACTTC
TRBD2 TRBJ2-7 TRBV7-2 - CASSLTSGDYEQYF TGTGCCAGCAGCTTAACTAGCGGGGACTACGAGCAGTACTTC
- TRBJ1-4 TRBV4-1 - CASSQESAFEKLFF TGCGCCAGCAGCCAAGAATCCGCGTTTGAAAAACTGTTTTTT